The clone carrying this TCR beta chain was counted once. This sample is part of a study of blood T cell repertoires in COVID-19. On the study more broadly: Donors in the United States, Italy and Spain gave samples during acute or convalescent COVID-19.

Trimming stripped 3 bases from V and 0 bases from J, with 14 bases between. Germline V gene data show CDR1 as LGHNT and CDR2 as FRNRAP. This CDR3 has 17 amino acids. In the original workflow: Reference gene primer amplification gave nucleated cell count estimates. The data were produced by immunoSEQ multiplex PCR, yet TCRdb's version contains in-frame clones alone and is incomplete. The V and J calls and clone size come from that table; D and trimming were worked out from the DNA. Seen here are about 320,000 clones, more than 90% observed once, and the top ten hold 2.6%. V gene TRBV12-5 combines with J gene TRBJ2-2, with D tentatively TRBD1 (6 bases). The source is a man aged 60 to 69 who had recovered from COVID-19. Sample: PBMCs or T cells enriched from blood (not recorded which). This chain's CDR3 is CASGFLGHRANTGELFF. The CDR3 coding sequence is TGTGCTAGTGGTTTTCTTGGCCACAGGGCGAACACCGGGGAGCTGTTTTTT.